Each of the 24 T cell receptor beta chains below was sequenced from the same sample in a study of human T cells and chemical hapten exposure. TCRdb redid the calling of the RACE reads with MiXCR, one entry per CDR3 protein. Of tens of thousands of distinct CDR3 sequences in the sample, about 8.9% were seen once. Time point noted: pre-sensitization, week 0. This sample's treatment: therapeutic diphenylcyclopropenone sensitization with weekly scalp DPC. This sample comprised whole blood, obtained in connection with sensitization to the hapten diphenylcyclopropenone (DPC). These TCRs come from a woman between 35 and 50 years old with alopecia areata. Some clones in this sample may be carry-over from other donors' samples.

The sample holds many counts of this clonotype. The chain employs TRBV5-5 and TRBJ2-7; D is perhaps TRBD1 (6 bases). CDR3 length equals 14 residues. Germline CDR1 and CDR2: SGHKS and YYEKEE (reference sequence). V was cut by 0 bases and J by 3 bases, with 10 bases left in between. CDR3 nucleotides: TGTGCCAGCAGCTTGGGGGCGGACAGCTACGAGCAGTACTTC. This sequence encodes CASSLGADSYEQYF.

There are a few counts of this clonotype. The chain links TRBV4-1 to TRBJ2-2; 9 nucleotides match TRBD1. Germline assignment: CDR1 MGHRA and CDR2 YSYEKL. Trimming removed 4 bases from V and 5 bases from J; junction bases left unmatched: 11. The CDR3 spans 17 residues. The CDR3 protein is CASSLSGTGSITGELFF. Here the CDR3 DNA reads TGCGCCAGCAGCCTATCCGGGACAGGGAGTATAACCGGGGAGCTGTTTTTT.

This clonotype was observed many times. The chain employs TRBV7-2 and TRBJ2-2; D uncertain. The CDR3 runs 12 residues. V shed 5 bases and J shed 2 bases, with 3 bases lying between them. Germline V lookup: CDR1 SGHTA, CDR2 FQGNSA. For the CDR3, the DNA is TGTGCCAGCAGCGTTAACACCGGGGAGCTGTTTTTT. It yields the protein CASSVNTGELFF.

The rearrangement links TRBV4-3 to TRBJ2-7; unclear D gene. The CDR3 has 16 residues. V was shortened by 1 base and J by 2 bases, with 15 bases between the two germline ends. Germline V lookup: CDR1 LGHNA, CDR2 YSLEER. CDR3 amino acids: CASSQGYLDLTYEQYF. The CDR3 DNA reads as TGCGCCAGCAGCCAAGGCTACCTGGATCTTACCTACGAGCAGTACTTC.

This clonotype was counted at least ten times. CDR3 sequence: CASSPGAQETQYF. CDR3 in DNA: TGTGCCAGCAGCCCCGGGGCCCAAGAGACCCAGTACTTC. This sequence joins TRBV7-3 and TRBJ2-5; D assignment may be TRBD1 or TRBD2 (5 bases each). Germline values: CDR1 SGHTA, CDR2 FQGTGA. Trimming left V 5 bases short and J 1 base short, with 8 bases between. CDR3 length: 13 amino acids.

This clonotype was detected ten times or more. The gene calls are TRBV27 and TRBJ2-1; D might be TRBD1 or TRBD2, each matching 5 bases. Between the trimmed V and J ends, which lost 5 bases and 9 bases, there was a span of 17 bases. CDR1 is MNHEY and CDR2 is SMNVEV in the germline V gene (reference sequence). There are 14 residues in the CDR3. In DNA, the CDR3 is TGTGCCAGCAGTACCCGACTGGGGGTTGGTGAGCAGTTCTTC. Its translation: CASSTRLGVGEQFF.

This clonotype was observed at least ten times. CDR3 bases: TGTGCCAGCAGTTACGAGGGGGGCAAGGACACTGAAGCTTTCTTT. It translates to CASSYEGGKDTEAFF. This rearrangement joins TRBV6-2 or TRBV6-3 to TRBJ1-1; D might be TRBD1 (6 bases). The V and J ends lost 2 bases and 3 bases respectively, with 13 bases between them. Germline loops: CDR1 MNHEY, CDR2 SVGEGT. The CDR3 totals 15 residues.

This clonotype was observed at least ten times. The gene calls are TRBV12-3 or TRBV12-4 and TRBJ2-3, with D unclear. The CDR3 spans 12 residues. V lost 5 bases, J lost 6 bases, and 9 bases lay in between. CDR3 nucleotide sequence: TGTGCCAGCAGTCCGTTCGGGGATACGCAGTATTTT. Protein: CASSPFGDTQYF.

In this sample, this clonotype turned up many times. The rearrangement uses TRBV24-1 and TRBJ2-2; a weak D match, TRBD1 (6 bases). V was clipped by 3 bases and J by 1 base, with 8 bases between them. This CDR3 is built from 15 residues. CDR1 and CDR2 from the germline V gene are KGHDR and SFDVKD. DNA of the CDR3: TGTGCCACCAGTGATACAGGGCTGAACACCGGGGAGCTGTTTTTT. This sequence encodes CATSDTGLNTGELFF.

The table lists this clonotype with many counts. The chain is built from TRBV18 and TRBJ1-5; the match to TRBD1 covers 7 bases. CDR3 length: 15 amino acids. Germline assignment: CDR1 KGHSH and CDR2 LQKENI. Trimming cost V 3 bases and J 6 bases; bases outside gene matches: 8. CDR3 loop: CASSPGQAGSQPQHF. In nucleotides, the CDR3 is TGTGCCAGCTCACCCGGACAGGCGGGCAGTCAGCCCCAGCATTTT.

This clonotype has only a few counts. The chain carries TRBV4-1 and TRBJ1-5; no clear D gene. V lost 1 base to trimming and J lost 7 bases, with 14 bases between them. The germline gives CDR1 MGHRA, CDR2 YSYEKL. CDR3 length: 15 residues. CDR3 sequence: CASSQGRREEQPQHF. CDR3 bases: TGCGCCAGCAGCCAAGGTCGAAGGGAAGAACAGCCCCAGCATTTT.

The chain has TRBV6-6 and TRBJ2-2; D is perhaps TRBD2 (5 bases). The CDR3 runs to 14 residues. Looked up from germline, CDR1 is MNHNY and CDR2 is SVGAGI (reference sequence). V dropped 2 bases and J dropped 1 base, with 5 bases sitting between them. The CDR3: CASSYRGNTGELFF. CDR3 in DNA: TGTGCCAGCAGTTACCGGGGGAACACCGGGGAGCTGTTTTTT.

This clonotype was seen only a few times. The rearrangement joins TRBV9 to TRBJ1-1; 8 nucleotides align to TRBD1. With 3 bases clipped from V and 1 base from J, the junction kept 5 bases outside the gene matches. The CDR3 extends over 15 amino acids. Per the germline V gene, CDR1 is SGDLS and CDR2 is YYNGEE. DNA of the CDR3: TGTGCCAGCAGCGCCACGGGACAGGCGAACACTGAAGCTTTCTTT. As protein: CASSATGQANTEAFF.

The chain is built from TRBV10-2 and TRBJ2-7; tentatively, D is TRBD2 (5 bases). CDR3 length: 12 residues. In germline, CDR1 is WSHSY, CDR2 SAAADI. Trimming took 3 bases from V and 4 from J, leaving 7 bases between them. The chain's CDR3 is CASSERGYEQYF. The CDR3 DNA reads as TGCGCCAGCAGTGAACGGGGATACGAGCAGTACTTC.

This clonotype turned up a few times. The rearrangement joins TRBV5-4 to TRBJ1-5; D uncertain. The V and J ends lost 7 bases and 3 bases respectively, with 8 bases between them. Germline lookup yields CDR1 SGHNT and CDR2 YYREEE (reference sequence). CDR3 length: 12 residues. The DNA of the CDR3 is TGTGCCAGCCCTAGGACCAATCAGCCCCAGCATTTT. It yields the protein CASPRTNQPQHF.

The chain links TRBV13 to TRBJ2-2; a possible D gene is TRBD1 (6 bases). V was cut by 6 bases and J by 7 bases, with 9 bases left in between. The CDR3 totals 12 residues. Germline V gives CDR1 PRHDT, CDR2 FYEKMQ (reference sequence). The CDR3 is CASRRQVGELFF. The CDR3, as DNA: TGTGCCAGCAGACGACAGGTCGGGGAGCTGTTTTTT.

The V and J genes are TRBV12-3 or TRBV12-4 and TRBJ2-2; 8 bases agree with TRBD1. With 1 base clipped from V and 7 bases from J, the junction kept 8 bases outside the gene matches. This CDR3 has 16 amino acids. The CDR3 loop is CASSLEPRGLHGELFF. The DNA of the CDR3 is TGTGCCAGCAGTTTAGAACCCAGGGGGCTGCACGGGGAGCTGTTTTTT.

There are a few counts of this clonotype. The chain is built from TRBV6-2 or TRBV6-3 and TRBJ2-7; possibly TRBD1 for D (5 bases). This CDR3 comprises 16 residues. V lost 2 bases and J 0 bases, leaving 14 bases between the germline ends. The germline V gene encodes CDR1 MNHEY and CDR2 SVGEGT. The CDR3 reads CASSYPTGRNSYEQYF. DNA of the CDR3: TGTGCCAGCAGTTACCCAACAGGCCGGAACTCCTACGAGCAGTACTTC.

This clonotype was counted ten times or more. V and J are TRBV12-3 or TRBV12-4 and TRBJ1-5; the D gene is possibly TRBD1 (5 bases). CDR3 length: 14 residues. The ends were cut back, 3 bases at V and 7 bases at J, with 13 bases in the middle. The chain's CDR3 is CASSLVGAGQPQHF. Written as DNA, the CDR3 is TGTGCCAGCAGTTTGGTTGGGGCTGGCCAGCCCCAGCATTTT.

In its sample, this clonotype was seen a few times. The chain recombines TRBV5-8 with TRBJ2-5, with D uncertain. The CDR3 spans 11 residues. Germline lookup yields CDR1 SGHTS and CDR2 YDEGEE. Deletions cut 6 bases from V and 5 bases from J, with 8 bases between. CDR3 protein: CASTRHETQYF. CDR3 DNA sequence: TGTGCCAGCACCAGGCACGAGACCCAGTACTTC.

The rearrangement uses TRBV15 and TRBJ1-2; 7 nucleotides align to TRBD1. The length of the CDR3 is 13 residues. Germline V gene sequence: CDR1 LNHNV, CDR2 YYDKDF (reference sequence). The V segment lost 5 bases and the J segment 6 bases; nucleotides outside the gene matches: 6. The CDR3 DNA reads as TGTGCCACCAGCGGCATGACAGGGAATGGCTACACCTTC. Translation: CATSGMTGNGYTF.

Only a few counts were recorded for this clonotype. CDR3 DNA sequence: TGCGCCAGCAGCGATGAACAAGCTGAAGCTTTCTTT. This translates into CASSDEQAEAFF. V usage is TRBV5-1 and J usage is TRBJ1-1; D is undetermined. The V gene's germline CDR1 is SGHRS and CDR2 YFSETQ. Trimming took 4 bases from V and 6 from J, leaving 10 bases between them. The CDR3 has 12 residues.

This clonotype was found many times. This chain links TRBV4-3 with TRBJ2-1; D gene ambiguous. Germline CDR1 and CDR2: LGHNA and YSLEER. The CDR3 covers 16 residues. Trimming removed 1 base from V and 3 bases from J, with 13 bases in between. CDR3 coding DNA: TGCGCCAGCAGCCAAGTTTGGCAGGAGCTCTACAATGAGCAGTTCTTC. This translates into CASSQVWQELYNEQFF.

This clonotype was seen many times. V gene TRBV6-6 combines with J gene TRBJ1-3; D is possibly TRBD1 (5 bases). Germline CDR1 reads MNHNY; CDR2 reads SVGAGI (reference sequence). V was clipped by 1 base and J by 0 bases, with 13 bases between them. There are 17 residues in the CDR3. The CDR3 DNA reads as TGTGCCAGCAGTTACTTCGGGGGACGGATCTCTGGAAACACCATATATTTT. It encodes CASSYFGGRISGNTIYF.